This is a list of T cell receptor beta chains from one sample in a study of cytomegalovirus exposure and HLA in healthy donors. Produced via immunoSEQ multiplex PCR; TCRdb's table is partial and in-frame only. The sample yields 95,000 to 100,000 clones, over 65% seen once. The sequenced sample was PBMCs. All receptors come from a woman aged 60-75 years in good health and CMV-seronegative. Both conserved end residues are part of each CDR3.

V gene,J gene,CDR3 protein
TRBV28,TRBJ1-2,CASSSDRYGYTF
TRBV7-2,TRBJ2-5,CASSLLLETQYF
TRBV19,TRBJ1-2,CASSIDRPRDSSRYGYTF
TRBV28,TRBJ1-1,CASRGQPNTEAFF
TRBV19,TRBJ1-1,CASLRGTGGTEAFF
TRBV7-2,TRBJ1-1,CASSLVSTGGTEAFF
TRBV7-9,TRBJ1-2,CASSSGQGHLYGYTF
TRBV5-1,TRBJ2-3,CASSLVPGSSTDTQYF
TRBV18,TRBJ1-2,CASSPPSGEGYTF
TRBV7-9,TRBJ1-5,CASSLPGDQPQHF
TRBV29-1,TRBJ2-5,CSVSVSQETQYF
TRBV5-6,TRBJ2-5,CASSRTGTPQETQYF
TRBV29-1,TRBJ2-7,CSVGGRRGEKVYEQYF
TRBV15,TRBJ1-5,CATGTGNNQPQHF
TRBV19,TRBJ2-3,CASSMNRDRGTDTQYF
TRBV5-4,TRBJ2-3,CASSWGGGGDTQYF
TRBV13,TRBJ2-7,CASRGGGEGRTEQYF
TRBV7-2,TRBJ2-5,CASSLAWASGETQYF
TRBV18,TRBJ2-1,CASSPDITYNEQFF
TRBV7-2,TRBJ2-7,CASTLGSPGASGNYEQYF
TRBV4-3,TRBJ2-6,CASSQYLGQLRRSGANVLTF
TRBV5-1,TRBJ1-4,CASSSEGYRRATNEKLFF
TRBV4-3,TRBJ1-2,CASSQGSDRGYGYTF
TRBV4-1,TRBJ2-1,CASSQVSRTRSPNEQFF
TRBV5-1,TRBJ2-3,CASSLVSGPAGTQYF
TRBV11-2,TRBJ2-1,CASSLDNRIRNEQFF
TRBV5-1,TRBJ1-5,CASSPWVTQAHGNQPQHF
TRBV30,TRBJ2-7,CACTTGRDYEQYF
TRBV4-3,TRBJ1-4,CASSQDRTRGNEKLFF
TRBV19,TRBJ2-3,CASGWGQGTDTQYF
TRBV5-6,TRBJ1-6,CASSWGDRDNSPLHF